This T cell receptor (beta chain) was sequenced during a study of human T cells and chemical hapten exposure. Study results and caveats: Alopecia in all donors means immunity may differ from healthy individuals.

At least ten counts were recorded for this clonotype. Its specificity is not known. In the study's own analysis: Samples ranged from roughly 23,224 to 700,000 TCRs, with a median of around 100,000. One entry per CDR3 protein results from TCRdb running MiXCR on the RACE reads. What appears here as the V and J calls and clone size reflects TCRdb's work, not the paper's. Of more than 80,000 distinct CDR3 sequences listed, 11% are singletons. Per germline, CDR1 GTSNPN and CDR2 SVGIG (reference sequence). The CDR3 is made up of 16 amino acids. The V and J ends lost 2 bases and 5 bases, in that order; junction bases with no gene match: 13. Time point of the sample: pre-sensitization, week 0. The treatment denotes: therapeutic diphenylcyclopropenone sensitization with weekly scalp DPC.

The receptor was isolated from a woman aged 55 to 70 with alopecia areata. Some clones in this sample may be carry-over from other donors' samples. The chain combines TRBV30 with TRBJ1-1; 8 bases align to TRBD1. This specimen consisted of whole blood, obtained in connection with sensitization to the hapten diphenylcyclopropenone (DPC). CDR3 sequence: CAWSLQGVGSATEAFF. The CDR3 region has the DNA TGTGCCTGGAGTTTACAGGGGGTTGGGTCTGCGACTGAAGCTTTCTTT.